The TCR beta chain described here comes from a study of blood T cell repertoires in COVID-19. From germline, CDR1 is SQVTM and CDR2 ANQGSEA. The CDR3 length is 13 residues. Authors' methods: By means of reference gene primer amplification, nucleated cell counts were estimated. The table came from immunoSEQ multiplex PCR; TCRdb's copy has only in-frame clones and leaves some out. The V and J calls and clone size are taken from that table; D and trimming were inferred from the DNA. The sample lists roughly 55,000 clones; around 90% were seen once. This sequence was found in a human donor with active COVID-19. The donor label of this sample is uncertain. The sequenced material came from peripheral blood. This chain connects TRBV29-1 to TRBJ2-7, with 7 bases lining up with TRBD2. The CDR3 DNA reads as TGCAGTGCCTCAGCGGGGAATGGGTACGAGCAGTACTTC. The encoded protein is CSASAGNGYEQYF.